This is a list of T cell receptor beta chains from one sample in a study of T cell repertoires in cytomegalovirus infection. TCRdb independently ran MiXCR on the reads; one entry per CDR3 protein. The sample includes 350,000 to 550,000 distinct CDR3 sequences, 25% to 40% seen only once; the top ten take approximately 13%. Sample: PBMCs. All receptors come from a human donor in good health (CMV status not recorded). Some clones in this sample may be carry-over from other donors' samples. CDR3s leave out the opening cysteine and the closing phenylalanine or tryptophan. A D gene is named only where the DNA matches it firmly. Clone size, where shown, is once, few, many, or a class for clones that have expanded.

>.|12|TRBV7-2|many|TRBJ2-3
ASGVARSADTQY
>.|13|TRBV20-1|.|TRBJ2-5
SARARPSYQETQY
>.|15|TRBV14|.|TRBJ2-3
ASSFRSGLEKRDTQY
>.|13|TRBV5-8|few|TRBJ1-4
ASLSERGPNEKLF
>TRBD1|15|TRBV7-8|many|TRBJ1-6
ASSLTTTGTGFSPLH
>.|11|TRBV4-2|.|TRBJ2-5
ASSQDEDETQY
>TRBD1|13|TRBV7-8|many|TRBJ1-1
ASSSQPGQTFEAF
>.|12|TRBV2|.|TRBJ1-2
ASSHLGSLYGYT
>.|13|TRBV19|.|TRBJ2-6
ASSLIDSGANVLT
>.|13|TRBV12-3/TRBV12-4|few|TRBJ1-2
ASSAGGPGTYGYT
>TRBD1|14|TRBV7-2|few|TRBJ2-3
ASSDRTGGNTDTQY
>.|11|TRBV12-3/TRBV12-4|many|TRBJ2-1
ASSFSGMNEQF
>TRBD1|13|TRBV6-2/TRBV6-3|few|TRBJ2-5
ASSRNRGQEETQY
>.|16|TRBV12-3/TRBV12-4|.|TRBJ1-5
ASSWGGIPGQRNQPQH
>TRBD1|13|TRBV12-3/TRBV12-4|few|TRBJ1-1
ASSRTGVGNTEAF
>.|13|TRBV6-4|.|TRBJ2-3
ASSAGTASTDTQY
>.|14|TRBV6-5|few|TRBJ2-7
ASSPPRWGSSYEQY
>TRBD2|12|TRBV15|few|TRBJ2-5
ATTERGVQETQY
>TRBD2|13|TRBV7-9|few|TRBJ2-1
ASSLYSGGGNEQF
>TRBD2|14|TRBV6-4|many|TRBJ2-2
ASREAGGEETGELF
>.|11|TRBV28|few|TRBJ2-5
ASSFQGQETQY
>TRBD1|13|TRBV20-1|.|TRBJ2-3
SARARDRAPDTQY
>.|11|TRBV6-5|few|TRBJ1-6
ASKEQGGSPLH
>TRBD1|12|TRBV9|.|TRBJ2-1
ASSRTGVYNEQF
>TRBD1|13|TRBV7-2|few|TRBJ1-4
ASSPGQGTKENLF
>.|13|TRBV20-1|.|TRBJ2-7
SARDFGRDSYEQY
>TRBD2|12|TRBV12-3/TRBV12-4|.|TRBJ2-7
ASSLGSGGYEQY
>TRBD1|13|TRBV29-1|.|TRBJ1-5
SVVIQGQGSQPQH
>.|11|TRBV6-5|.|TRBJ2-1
ASRRDIYNEQF
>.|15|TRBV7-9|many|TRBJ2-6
ASSLARSQTGANVLT
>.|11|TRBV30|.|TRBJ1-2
AWSLRVVVGYT
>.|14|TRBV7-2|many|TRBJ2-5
ASSRPLRGAQETQY
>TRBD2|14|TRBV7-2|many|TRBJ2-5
ASSPRRGGRGETQY
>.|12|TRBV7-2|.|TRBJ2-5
ASSFSRSQETQY
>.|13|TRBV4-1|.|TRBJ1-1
ASSQDLTRGTEAF
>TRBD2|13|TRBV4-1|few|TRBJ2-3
ASSQLAGAPDTQY
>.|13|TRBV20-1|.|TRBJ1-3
SARDPTGSGNTIY
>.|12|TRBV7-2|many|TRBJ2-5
ASSEEVAFKTQY
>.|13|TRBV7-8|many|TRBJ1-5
ASSLGGALNQPQH
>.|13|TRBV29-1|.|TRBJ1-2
SVDGPGVWDYGYT
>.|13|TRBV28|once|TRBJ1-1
ASSVWGREDTEAF
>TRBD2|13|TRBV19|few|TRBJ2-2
ATRGGGQNTGELF
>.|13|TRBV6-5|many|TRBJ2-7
ASSYSPGPPYEQY
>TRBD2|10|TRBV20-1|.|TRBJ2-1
SASSSGNEQF
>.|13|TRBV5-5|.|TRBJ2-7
ASSLEGRAVYEQY
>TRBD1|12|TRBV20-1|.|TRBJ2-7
SAHDGTGGNEQY
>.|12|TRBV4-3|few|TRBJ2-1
ASSPGTFDNEQF
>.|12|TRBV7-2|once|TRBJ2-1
ASSYKWPYNEQF